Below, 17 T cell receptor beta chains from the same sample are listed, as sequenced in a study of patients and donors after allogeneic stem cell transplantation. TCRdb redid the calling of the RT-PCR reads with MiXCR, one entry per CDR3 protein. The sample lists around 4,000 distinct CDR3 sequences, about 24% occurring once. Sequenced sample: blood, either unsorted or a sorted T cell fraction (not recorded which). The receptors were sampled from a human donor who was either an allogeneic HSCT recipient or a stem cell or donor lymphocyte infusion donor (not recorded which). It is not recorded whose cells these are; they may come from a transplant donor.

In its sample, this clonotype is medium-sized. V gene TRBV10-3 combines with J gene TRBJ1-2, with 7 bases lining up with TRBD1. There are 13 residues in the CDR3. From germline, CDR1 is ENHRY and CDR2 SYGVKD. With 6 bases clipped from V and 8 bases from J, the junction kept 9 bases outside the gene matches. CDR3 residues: CAIRPGQTGGYTF. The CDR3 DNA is TGTGCCATCAGACCGGGACAGACAGGCGGCTACACCTTC.

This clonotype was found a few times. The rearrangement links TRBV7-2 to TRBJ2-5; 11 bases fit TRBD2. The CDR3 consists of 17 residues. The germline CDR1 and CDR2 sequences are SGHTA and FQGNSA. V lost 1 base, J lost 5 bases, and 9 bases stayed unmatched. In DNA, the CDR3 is TGTGCCAGCAGCTTAGGGGTAGCGGGAGGGCTCGTGGAGACCCAGTACTTC. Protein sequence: CASSLGVAGGLVETQYF.

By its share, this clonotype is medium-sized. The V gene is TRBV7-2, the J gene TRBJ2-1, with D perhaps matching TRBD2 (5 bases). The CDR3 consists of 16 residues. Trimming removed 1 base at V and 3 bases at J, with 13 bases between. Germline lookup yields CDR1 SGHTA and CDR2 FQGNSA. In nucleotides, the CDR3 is TGTGCCAGCAGCTTAGTTAGGCTACTAGTCTACAATGAGCAGTTCTTC. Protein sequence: CASSLVRLLVYNEQFF.

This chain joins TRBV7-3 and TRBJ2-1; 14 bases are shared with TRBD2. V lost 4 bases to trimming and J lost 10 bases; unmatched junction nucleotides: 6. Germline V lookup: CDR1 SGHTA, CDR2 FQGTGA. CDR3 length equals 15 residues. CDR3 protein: CASSSGLAGGREQFF. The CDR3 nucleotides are TGTGCCAGCAGCTCCGGACTAGCGGGAGGTAGAGAGCAGTTCTTC.

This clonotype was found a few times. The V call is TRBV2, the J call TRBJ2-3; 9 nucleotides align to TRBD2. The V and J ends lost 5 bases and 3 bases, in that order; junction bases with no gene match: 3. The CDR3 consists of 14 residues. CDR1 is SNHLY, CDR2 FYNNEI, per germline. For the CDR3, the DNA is TGTGCCAGCAGTAAACTAGCGGGTACAGATACGCAGTATTTT. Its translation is CASSKLAGTDTQYF.

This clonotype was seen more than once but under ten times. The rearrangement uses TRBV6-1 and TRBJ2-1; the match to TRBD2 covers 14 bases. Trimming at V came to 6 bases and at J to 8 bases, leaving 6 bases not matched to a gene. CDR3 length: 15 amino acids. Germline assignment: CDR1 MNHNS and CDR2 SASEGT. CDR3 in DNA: TGTGCCAGCAGCCCGACTAGCGGGGGGGTCTATGAGCAGTTCTTC. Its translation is CASSPTSGGVYEQFF.

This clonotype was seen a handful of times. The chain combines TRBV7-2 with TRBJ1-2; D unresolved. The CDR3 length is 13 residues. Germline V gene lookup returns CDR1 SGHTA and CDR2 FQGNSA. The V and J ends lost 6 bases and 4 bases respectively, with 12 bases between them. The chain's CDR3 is CASSPDFIYGYTF. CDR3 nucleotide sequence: TGTGCCAGCAGTCCGGACTTCATCTATGGCTACACCTTC.

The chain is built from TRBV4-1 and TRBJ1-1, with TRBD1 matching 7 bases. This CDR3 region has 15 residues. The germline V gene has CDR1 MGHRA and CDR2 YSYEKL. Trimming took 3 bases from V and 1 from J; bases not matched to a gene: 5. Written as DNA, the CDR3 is TGCGCCAGCAGCCATGCCGGGACAGAGAACACTGAAGCTTTCTTT. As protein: CASSHAGTENTEAFF.

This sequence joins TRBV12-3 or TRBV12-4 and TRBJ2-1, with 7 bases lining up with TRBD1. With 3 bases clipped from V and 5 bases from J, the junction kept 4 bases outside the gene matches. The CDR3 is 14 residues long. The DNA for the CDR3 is TGTGCCAGCAGTTTCGGGACAGAGAACAATGAGCAGTTCTTC. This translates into CASSFGTENNEQFF.

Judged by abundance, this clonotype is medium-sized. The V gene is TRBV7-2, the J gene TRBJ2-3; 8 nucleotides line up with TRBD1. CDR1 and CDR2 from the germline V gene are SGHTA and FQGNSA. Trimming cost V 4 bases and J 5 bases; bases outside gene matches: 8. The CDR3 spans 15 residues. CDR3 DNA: TGTGCCAGCAGCTACCCACAGGGGGTGGGAGATACGCAGTATTTT. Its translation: CASSYPQGVGDTQYF.

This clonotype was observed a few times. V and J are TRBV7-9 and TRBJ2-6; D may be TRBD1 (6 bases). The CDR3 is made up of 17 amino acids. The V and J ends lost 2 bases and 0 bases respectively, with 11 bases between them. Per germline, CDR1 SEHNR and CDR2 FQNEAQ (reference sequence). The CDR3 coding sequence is TGTGCCAGCAGCTTAAGCAGGGACACCTCTGGGGCCAACGTCCTGACTTTC. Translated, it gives CASSLSRDTSGANVLTF.

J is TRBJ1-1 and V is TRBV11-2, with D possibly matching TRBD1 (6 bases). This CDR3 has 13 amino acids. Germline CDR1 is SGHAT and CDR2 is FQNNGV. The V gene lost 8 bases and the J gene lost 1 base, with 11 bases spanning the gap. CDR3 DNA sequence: TGTGCCAGCTGCGGACAGACGAACACTGAAGCTTTCTTT. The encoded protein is CASCGQTNTEAFF.

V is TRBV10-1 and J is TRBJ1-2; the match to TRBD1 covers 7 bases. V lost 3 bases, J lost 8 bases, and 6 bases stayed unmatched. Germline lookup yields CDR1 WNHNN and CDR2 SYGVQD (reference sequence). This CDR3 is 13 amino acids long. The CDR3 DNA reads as TGCGCCAGCAGTGAACAGGGGCGTCACGGCTACACCTTC. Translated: CASSEQGRHGYTF.

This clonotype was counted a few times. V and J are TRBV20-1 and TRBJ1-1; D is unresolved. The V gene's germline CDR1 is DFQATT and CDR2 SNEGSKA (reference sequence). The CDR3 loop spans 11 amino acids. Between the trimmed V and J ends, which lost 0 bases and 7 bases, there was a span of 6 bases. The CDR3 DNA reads TGCAGTGCTAGAGAGACTGGTGAAGCTTTCTTT. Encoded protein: CSARETGEAFF.

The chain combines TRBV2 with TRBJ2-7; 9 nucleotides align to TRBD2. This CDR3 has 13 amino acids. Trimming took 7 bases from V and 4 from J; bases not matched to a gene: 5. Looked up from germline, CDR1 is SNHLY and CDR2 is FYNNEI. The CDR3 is CASNGLAKYEQYV. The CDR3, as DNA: TGTGCCAGCAATGGACTAGCGAAGTACGAGCAGTACGTC.

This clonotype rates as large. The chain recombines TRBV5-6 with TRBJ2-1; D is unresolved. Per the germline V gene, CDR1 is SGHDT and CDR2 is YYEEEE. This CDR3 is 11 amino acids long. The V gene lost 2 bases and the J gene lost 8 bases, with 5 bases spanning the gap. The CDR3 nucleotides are TGTGCCAGCAGCTTTGGCGATGAGCAGTTCTTC. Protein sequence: CASSFGDEQFF.

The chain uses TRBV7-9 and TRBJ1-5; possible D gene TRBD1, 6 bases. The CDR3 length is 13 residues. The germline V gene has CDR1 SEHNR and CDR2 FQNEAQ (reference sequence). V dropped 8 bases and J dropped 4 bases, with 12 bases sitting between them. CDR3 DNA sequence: TGTGCCAGCGGTGGGGGCAGGAATCAGCCCCAGCATTTT. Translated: CASGGGRNQPQHF.